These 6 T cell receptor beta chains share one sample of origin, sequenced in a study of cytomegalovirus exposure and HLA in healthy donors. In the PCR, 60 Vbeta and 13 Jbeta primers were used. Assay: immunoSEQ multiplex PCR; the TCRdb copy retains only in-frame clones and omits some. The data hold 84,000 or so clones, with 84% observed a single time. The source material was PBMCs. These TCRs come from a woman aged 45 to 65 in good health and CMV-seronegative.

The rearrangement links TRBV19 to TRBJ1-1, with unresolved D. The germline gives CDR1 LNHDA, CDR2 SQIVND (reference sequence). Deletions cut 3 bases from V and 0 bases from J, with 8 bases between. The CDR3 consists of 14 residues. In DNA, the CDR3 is TGTGCCAGTAGTATGCGCCCCATGAACACTGAAGCTTTCTTT. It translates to CASSMRPMNTEAFF.

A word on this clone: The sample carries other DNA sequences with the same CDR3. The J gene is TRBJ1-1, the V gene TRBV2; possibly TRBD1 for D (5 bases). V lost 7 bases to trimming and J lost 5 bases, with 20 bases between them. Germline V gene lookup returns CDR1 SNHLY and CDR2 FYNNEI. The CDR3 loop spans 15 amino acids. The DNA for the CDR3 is TGTGCCAGCATCTTAGGGCAGGGCAGAACAACTGAAGCTTTCTTT. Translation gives CASILGQGRTTEAFF.

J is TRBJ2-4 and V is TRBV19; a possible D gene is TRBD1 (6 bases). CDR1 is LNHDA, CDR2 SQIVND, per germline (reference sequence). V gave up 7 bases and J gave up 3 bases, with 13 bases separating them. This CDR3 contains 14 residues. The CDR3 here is CASMPTGSKNIQYF. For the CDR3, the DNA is TGTGCCAGTATGCCCACAGGGAGCAAAAACATTCAGTACTTC.

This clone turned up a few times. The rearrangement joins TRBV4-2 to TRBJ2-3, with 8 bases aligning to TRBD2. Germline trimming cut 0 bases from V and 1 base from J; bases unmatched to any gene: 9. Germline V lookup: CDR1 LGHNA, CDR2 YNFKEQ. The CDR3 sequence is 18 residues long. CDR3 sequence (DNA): TGTGCCAGCAGCCAAGAAAGGCCTAGCGGGTCTCGCACAGATACGCAGTATTTT. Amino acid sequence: CASSQERPSGSRTDTQYF.

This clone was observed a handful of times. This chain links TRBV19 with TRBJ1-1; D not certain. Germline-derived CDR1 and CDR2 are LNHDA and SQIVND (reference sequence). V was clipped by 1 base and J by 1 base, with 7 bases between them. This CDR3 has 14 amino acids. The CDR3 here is CASSIGGWNTEAFF. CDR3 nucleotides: TGTGCCAGTAGTATAGGAGGTTGGAACACTGAAGCTTTCTTT.

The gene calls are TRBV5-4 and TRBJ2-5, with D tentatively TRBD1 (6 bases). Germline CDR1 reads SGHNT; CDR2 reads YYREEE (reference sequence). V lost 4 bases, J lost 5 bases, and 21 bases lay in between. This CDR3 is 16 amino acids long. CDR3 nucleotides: TGTGCCAGCAGCCGTATTACCCAGGGGTCCGGGGAGACCCAGTACTTC. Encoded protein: CASSRITQGSGETQYF.